One and the same sample provided the 10 T cell receptor beta chains below, sequenced in a study of CD8+CD57+ T cells in acquired aplastic anemia. The use of genomic DNA as template underpinned the TCR beta VDJ and CDR3 profiling. TCRdb fed the reads into MiXCR, producing one record per CDR3 protein. The table has 200,000 or so distinct CDR3 sequences, 64% seen once. Sequenced sample: sorted CD4+, CD8+, or CD8+CD57+ T cells (not recorded which) from PBMCs. These receptors were obtained from a human donor with severe aplastic anemia or a healthy control (not recorded which).

This clonotype occurred a few times. The chain couples TRBV20-1 to TRBJ1-1, with 8 bases fitting TRBD1. Germline CDR1 reads DFQATT; CDR2 reads SNEGSKA (reference sequence). The ends lost 3 bases at V and 1 base at J; junction bases unmatched: 7. This CDR3 spans 15 amino acids. CDR3 bases: TGCAGTGCTAGGTGGCAGGGGGCAAAGAACACTGAAGCTTTCTTT. Its protein is CSARWQGAKNTEAFF.

This chain uses TRBV6-4 with TRBJ1-1; D is possibly TRBD1 (5 bases). This CDR3 has 14 amino acids. The germline V and J ends were trimmed by 4 bases and 1 base, with 10 bases remaining between them. CDR1 and CDR2 (germline): MRHNA, SNTAGT. The CDR3 loop is CASSAAGENTEAFF. For the CDR3, the DNA is TGTGCCAGCAGTGCGGCGGGGGAGAACACTGAAGCTTTCTTT.

In DNA, the CDR3 is TGTGCCACCAGTGACGCGCCAGGGGCAGGGGGGAACGAAAAACTGTTTTTT. This sequence encodes CATSDAPGAGGNEKLFF. This rearrangement joins TRBV24-1 to TRBJ1-4; the match to TRBD1 covers 7 bases. Germline V gene data show CDR1 as KGHDR and CDR2 as SFDVKD. J lost 8 bases, V lost 4 bases, and 15 bases had no gene match. The CDR3 runs 17 residues.

The V gene is TRBV7-9, the J gene TRBJ1-2; a possible D gene is TRBD1 (5 bases). CDR3 length equals 14 residues. Trimming took off 5 bases at V and 9 bases at J, with 19 bases between the two ends. Germline V gives CDR1 SEHNR, CDR2 FQNEAQ (reference sequence). The CDR3 loop reads CASSHRPTNVRYTF. Written as DNA, the CDR3 is TGTGCCAGCAGCCACAGGCCGACGAACGTCCGCTACACCTTC. Full variable domain (outside the CDR3, taken from reference TRBV7-9 and TRBJ1-2): DTGVSQNPRHKITKRGQNVTFRCDPISEHNRLYWYRQTLGQGPEFLTYFQNEAQLEKSRLLSDRFSAERPKGSFSTLEIQRTEQGDSAMYLCASSHRPTNVRYTFGSGTRLTVV.

CDR3: CATSDSGRNSPLHF. In DNA, the CDR3 is TGTGCCACCAGTGATTCTGGCCGAAATTCACCCCTCCACTTT. The rearrangement joins TRBV24-1 to TRBJ1-6; D is uncertain. This CDR3 contains 14 residues. Germline CDR1 and CDR2: KGHDR and SFDVKD. Between the trimmed V and J ends, which lost 2 bases and 7 bases, there was a span of 8 bases.

This clonotype showed up many times. V and J are TRBV4-2 and TRBJ1-2, with D perhaps TRBD1 (5 bases). Between the trimmed V and J ends, which lost 2 bases and 1 base, there was a span of 11 bases. From germline, CDR1 is LGHNA and CDR2 YNFKEQ. CDR3 length: 15 amino acids. The CDR3 loop reads CASSQPGDFNYGYTF. Written as DNA, the CDR3 is TGTGCCAGCAGCCAACCTGGGGACTTTAACTATGGCTACACCTTC.

This clonotype came up once. The CDR3 reads CASSRASAYEQYF. CDR3 DNA: TGTGCCAGCTCCCGGGCTAGCGCATACGAGCAGTACTTC. The V call is TRBV12-3 or TRBV12-4, the J call TRBJ2-5; D may be TRBD2 (6 bases). Judging by the DNA end, TRBJ2-7 fits better; the J call may be wrong. This CDR3 is 13 amino acids long.

In its sample, this clonotype was seen a few times. The chain joins TRBV24-1 to TRBJ2-7, with 7 bases fitting TRBD1. From germline, CDR1 is KGHDR and CDR2 SFDVKD. The junction had 10 bases not matched to a gene; V was cut back by 4 bases and J by 8 bases. The CDR3 covers 14 residues. CDR3 bases: TGTGCCACCAGTGACCCCGTAGGGGGCGGAAAGCAGTACTTC. It codes for CATSDPVGGGKQYF.

This rearrangement joins TRBV15 to TRBJ2-7; 10 bases line up with TRBD1. In germline, CDR1 is LNHNV, CDR2 YYDKDF (reference sequence). The CDR3 length is 14 residues. V dropped 5 bases and J dropped 5; count of bases not matched to a gene: 6. CDR3 nucleotides: TGTGCCACCAGCCCCAGACAGGGGGCAAACGAGCAGTACTTC. Translating gives CATSPRQGANEQYF.

This clonotype appeared many times. This rearrangement joins TRBV12-3 or TRBV12-4 to TRBJ2-7; tentative D call: TRBD1 (6 bases). Deletions cut 5 bases from V and 0 bases from J, with 14 bases between. The CDR3 sequence is 15 residues long. CDR3 bases: TGTGCCAGCAGTCCCTCGGCAGGGGCCTCCTACGAGCAGTACTTC. It codes for CASSPSAGASYEQYF.